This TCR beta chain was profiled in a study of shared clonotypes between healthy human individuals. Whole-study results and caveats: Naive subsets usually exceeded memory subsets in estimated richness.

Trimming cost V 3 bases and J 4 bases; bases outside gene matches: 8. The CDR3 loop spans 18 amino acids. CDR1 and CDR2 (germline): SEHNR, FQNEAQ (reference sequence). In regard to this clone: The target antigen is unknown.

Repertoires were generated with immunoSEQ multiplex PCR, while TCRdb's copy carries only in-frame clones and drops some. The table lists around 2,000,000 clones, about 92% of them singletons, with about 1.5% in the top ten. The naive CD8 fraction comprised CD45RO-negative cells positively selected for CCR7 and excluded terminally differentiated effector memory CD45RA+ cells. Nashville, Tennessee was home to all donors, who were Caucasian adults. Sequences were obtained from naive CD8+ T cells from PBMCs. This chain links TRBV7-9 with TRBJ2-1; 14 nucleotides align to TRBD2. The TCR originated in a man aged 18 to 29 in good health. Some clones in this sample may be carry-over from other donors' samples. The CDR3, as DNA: TGTGCCAGCAGCTTGGCCGGACTAGCGGGAGGTGGTTACAATGAGCAGTTCTTC. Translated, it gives CASSLAGLAGGGYNEQFF. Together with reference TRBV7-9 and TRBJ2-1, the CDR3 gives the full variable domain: DTGVSQNPRHKITKRGQNVTFRCDPISEHNRLYWYRQTLGQGPEFLTYFQNEAQLEKSRLLSDRFSAERPKGSFSTLEIQRTEQGDSAMYLCASSLAGLAGGGYNEQFFGPGTRLTVL.